A selection of T cell receptor beta chains follows, all from one sample in a study of human T cells and chemical hapten exposure. TCRdb passed the RACE reads through MiXCR, listing each CDR3 protein once. Of 330,000 or so distinct CDR3 sequences in the sample, about 6% were seen once. The input for sequencing was whole blood, taken in connection with sensitization to the hapten diphenylcyclopropenone (DPC). These receptors came from a woman younger than 30 with alopecia areata. Some clones in this sample may be carry-over from other donors' samples. Each CDR3 is given with its conserved first and last residue. The D gene is left open where the match is weak. Size values are once, few and many counts, or a class for expanded clones, and some rows have none.

TRBV5-4	NA	NA	TRBJ1-2	CASRGAGATYGYTF	TGTGCCAGCAGGGGAGCGGGGGCGACCTATGGCTACACCTTC
TRBV7-9	NA	few	TRBJ2-1	CASSFMNEQFF	TGTGCCAGCAGCTTCATGAATGAGCAGTTCTTC
TRBV7-2	NA	many	TRBJ1-2	CASSSPYGYTF	TGTGCCAGCAGCTCCCCCTATGGCTACACCTTC
TRBV5-6	NA	many	TRBJ1-6	CASSEGFVVSYNSPLHF	TGTGCCAGCTCCGAGGGGTTCGTCGTCTCCTATAATTCACCCCTCCACTTT
TRBV7-8	TRBD1	many	TRBJ1-1	CASSGTVGAEAFF	TGTGCCAGCAGCGGGACAGTTGGGGCTGAAGCTTTCTTT
TRBV20-1	NA	few	TRBJ1-5	CSALNRDPHQPQHF	TGCAGTGCTCTCAACCGGGACCCTCATCAGCCCCAGCATTTT
TRBV12-3/TRBV12-4	NA	many	TRBJ2-5	CASSLGSEETQYF	TGTGCCAGCAGTTTGGGCTCCGAAGAGACCCAGTACTTC
TRBV9	NA	many	TRBJ1-1	CASSSRLVDTEAFF	TGTGCCAGCAGCTCTCGACTCGTGGACACTGAAGCTTTCTTT
TRBV6-5	NA	many	TRBJ2-3	CASSYWSGTSTDTQYF	TGTGCCAGCAGTTACTGGTCGGGGACGAGCACAGATACGCAGTATTTT
TRBV28	NA	few	TRBJ2-1	CASSFADSRSNEQFF	TGTGCCAGCAGTTTTGCCGACAGTCGTAGCAATGAGCAGTTCTTC
TRBV4-1	TRBD1	few	TRBJ1-2	CASSQVFRDRDGYTF	TGCGCCAGCAGCCAGGTCTTCCGGGACAGGGATGGCTACACCTTC
TRBV9	NA	many	TRBJ1-1	CASSVADGLNTEAFF	TGTGCCAGCAGCGTAGCTGACGGGTTGAACACTGAAGCTTTCTTT
TRBV5-6	NA	NA	TRBJ2-3	CASSLWTSTDTQYF	TGTGCCAGCAGCTTGTGGACGAGCACAGATACGCAGTATTTT
TRBV5-4	TRBD2	NA	TRBJ2-5	CASSFALAGVKETQYF	TGTGCCAGCAGCTTCGCACTAGCGGGGGTTAAGGAGACCCAGTACTTC
TRBV5-1	NA	few	TRBJ2-2	CASSLSQNTGELFF	TGCGCCAGCAGCTTGTCCCAGAACACCGGGGAGCTGTTTTTT
TRBV7-2	TRBD1	many	TRBJ1-4	CASSLKSGQGREKLFF	TGTGCCAGCAGCTTAAAATCAGGACAGGGTAGGGAAAAACTGTTTTTT
TRBV4-1	NA	few	TRBJ2-3	CASSQDLGTDIYTQYF	TGCGCCAGCAGCCAAGATCTTGGGACTGACATATATACGCAGTATTTT
TRBV6-5	NA	few	TRBJ1-5	CASSPLSGDYSNQPQHF	TGTGCCAGCAGTCCCCTGTCGGGGGACTATAGCAATCAGCCCCAGCATTTT
TRBV5-5	NA	many	TRBJ1-5	CASSLWDDSNQPQHF	TGTGCCAGCAGCTTGTGGGACGACAGCAATCAGCCCCAGCATTTT
TRBV7-2	TRBD2	many	TRBJ2-7	CASSLARASGPTLVYF	TGTGCCAGCAGCTTAGCGCGGGCTAGCGGGCCCACCTTAGTATACTTC
TRBV4-2	NA	few	TRBJ2-7	CASSQDLPNEQYF	TGTGCCAGCAGCCAAGATCTTCCCAACGAGCAGTACTTC
TRBV27	NA	few	TRBJ2-5	CASSWSQGYQETQYF	TGTGCCAGCAGTTGGTCGCAGGGCTACCAAGAGACCCAGTACTTC
TRBV7-9	NA	NA	TRBJ1-5	CASSFEPTQPQHF	TGTGCCAGCAGCTTCGAACCGACTCAGCCCCAGCATTTT
TRBV29-1	NA	many	TRBJ1-1	CSVWAQGRGTEAFF	TGCAGCGTCTGGGCGCAGGGACGGGGCACTGAAGCTTTCTTT
TRBV4-1	NA	NA	TRBJ2-7	CASSQDQVYEQYF	TGCGCCAGCAGCCAAGATCAGGTCTACGAGCAGTACTTC
TRBV7-2	TRBD1	NA	TRBJ1-3	CASSSRQGRSGNTIYF	TGTGCCAGCAGCTCGCGACAGGGGCGCTCTGGAAACACCATATATTTT
TRBV11-2	NA	few	TRBJ1-1	CASSSRQPPYLNTEAFF	TGTGCCAGCAGCTCGAGACAACCACCCTACCTAAACACTGAAGCTTTCTTT
TRBV4-1	NA	NA	TRBJ2-4	CASSQSPPAVLAKNIQYF	TGCGCCAGCAGCCAATCCCCTCCCGCAGTACTAGCCAAAAACATTCAGTACTTC
TRBV12-3/TRBV12-4	TRBD1	NA	TRBJ1-1	CASSLILSGTAEEAFF	TGTGCCAGCAGTTTAATCTTGTCCGGGACAGCGGAAGAAGCTTTCTTT
TRBV5-1	TRBD1	NA	TRBJ2-7	CDSSTMTGSSYEQYF	TGCGACAGCAGCACTATGACAGGGTCCTCCTACGAGCAGTACTTC
TRBV27	NA	NA	TRBJ2-6	CASSSLGSSGANVLTF	TGTGCCAGCAGTTCTCTAGGTAGCTCTGGGGCCAACGTCCTGACTTTC
TRBV12-3/TRBV12-4	NA	few	TRBJ2-3	CASTSRRGGLFPTDTQYF	TGTGCCAGCACCTCCCGTAGGGGGGGCCTTTTCCCCACAGATACGCAGTATTTT
TRBV15	NA	many	TRBJ1-2	CATSPSLRRGYTF	TGTGCCACCTCCCCTAGCCTACGCAGGGGCTACACCTTC
TRBV25-1	NA	many	TRBJ2-7	CASSEDIGDSYRYEQYF	TGTGCCAGCAGTGAAGACATAGGAGATTCTTACCGTTACGAGCAGTACTTC
TRBV12-3/TRBV12-4	TRBD1	few	TRBJ1-1	CASSPWDRIEAFF	TGTGCCAGCAGCCCATGGGACAGGATCGAAGCTTTCTTT
TRBV7-8	NA	NA	TRBJ2-3	CASSPYTGETDTQYF	TGTGCCAGCAGCCCTTACACAGGTGAAACAGATACGCAGTATTTT
TRBV7-2	NA	many	TRBJ2-7	CASSLEMPYEQYF	TGTGCCAGCAGCTTAGAGATGCCCTACGAGCAGTACTTC
TRBV20-1	NA	few	TRBJ1-2	CSARAVGFLYGYTF	TGCAGTGCTAGAGCCGTGGGGTTTTTGTATGGCTACACCTTC
TRBV6-1	NA	NA	TRBJ1-1	CASIGPTNTEAFF	TGTGCCAGCATAGGACCGACGAACACTGAAGCTTTCTTT
TRBV24-1	TRBD1	few	TRBJ1-5	CATSEVQGKDQPQHF	TGTGCCACCAGTGAAGTACAGGGGAAGGATCAGCCCCAGCATTTT
TRBV9	TRBD1	few	TRBJ2-2	CASSPRLGQGDTGELFF	TGTGCCAGCAGCCCCCGTCTGGGACAGGGGGACACCGGGGAGCTGTTTTTT
TRBV6-2/TRBV6-3	NA	few	TRBJ1-2	CASSPAGPHYGYTF	TGTGCCAGCAGCCCGGCAGGCCCGCACTATGGCTACACCTTC
TRBV7-8	NA	NA	TRBJ2-7	CASSRDTSYEQYF	TGTGCCAGCAGCCGGGACACCTCCTACGAGCAGTACTTC
TRBV6-5	NA	many	TRBJ1-2	CASSYSRGGDYGYTF	TGTGCCAGCAGTTACTCGAGGGGAGGGGACTATGGCTACACCTTC
TRBV5-1	NA	NA	TRBJ2-1	CASSLIQRADTYNEQFF	TGCGCCAGCAGCTTGATTCAAAGGGCCGATACCTACAATGAGCAGTTCTTC
TRBV4-3	TRBD2	few	TRBJ2-4	CASSQDVGGALGNIQYF	TGCGCCAGCAGCCAAGATGTCGGGGGGGCCCTCGGAAACATTCAGTACTTC
TRBV7-8	NA	NA	TRBJ2-3	CASSLRASFSTQYF	TGTGCCAGCAGCTTAAGGGCCTCCTTTTCTACGCAGTATTTT
TRBV12-3/TRBV12-4	TRBD1	NA	TRBJ1-5	CASRGDRGNQPQHF	TGTGCCAGCAGAGGAGACAGGGGAAATCAGCCCCAGCATTTT
TRBV4-1	NA	many	TRBJ1-4	CASSQPRALNEKLFF	TGCGCCAGCAGCCAACCCCGGGCCCTTAATGAAAAACTGTTTTTT
TRBV6-2/TRBV6-3	NA	NA	TRBJ2-7	CASTTTSDEQYF	TGTGCCAGCACCACCACATCAGACGAGCAGTACTTC
TRBV4-1	NA	NA	TRBJ2-5	CASSQDAGLETQYF	TGCGCCAGCAGCCAAGATGCGGGGTTGGAGACCCAGTACTTC
TRBV21-1	NA	few	TRBJ2-7	CASSKGDYEQYF	TGTGCCAGCAGCAAAGGGGACTACGAGCAGTACTTC
TRBV7-9	NA	NA	TRBJ2-3	CASSLQRAGTDTQYF	TGTGCCAGCAGCTTACAGCGGGCGGGCACAGATACGCAGTATTTT
TRBV6-5	NA	many	TRBJ2-2	CASRLDTGELFF	TGTGCCAGCAGACTTGACACCGGGGAGCTGTTTTTT
TRBV29-1	NA	NA	TRBJ2-3	CSVEGGETDTQYF	TGCAGCGTTGAGGGCGGGGAGACAGATACGCAGTATTTT
TRBV4-3	TRBD1	once	TRBJ2-7	CASSQDQGVPAYEQYF	TGCGCCAGCAGCCAAGACCAGGGGGTCCCCGCCTACGAGCAGTACTTC
TRBV7-8	TRBD1	few	TRBJ1-5	CASSPGAGGWQPQHF	TGTGCCAGCAGCCCCGGGGCAGGGGGATGGCAGCCCCAGCATTTT
TRBV7-2	NA	NA	TRBJ2-7	CASSGGRTTYEQYF	TGTGCCAGCAGCGGGGGACGGACTACCTACGAGCAGTACTTC